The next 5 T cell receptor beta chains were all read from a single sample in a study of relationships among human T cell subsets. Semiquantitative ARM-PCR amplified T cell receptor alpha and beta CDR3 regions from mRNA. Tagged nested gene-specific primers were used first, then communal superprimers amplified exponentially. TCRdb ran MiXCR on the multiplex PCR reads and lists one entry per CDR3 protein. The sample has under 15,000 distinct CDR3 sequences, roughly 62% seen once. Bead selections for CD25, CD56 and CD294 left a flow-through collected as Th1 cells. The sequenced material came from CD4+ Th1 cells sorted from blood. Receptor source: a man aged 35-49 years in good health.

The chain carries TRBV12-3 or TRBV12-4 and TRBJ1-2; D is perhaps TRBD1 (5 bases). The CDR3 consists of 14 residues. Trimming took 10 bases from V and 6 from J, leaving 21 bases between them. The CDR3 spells CATVQGGSRDGYTF. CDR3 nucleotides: TGTGCCACTGTCCAGGGAGGAAGCAGAGATGGCTACACCTTC.

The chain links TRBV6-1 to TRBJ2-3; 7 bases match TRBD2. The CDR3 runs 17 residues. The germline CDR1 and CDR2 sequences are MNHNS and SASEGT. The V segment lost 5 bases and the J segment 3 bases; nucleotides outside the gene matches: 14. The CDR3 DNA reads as TGTGCCAGCAGTAAAACGAGCGGGGTAGTGGGGACAGATACGCAGTATTTT. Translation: CASSKTSGVVGTDTQYF.

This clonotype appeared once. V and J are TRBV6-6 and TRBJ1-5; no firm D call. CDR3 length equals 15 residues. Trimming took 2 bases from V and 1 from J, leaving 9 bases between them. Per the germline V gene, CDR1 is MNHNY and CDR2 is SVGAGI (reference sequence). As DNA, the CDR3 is TGTGCCAGCAGTTACGCAGGCATGAGCAATCAGCCCCAGCATTTT. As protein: CASSYAGMSNQPQHF.

The CDR3 sequence is CATSRGNGGTYEQYF. CDR3 bases: TGTGCCACCAGTAGGGGAAACGGAGGCACCTACGAGCAGTACTTC. This chain connects TRBV15 to TRBJ2-7; D may correspond to TRBD1 or TRBD2 (5 bases each). Germline CDR1 LNHNV, CDR2 YYDKDF (reference sequence). The CDR3 spans 15 residues. The V end lost 6 bases, the J end lost 2 bases, and 17 bases lay between the germline ends. The variable domain in full, with the rest retrieved from reference TRBV15 and TRBJ2-7, is DAMVIQNPRYQVTQFGKPVTLSCSQTLNHNVMYWYQQKSSQAPKLLFHYYDKDFNNEADTPDNFQSRRPNTSFCFLDIRSPGLGDTAMYLCATSRGNGGTYEQYFGPGTRLTVT.

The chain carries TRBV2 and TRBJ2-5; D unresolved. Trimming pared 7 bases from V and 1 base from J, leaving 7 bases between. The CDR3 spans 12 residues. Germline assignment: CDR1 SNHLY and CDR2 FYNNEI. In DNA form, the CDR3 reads TGTGCCAGCAATCCGGGCCAAGAGACCCAGTACTTC. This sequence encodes CASNPGQETQYF.